The TCR beta chain under discussion was sequenced for a study of T cell therapy after organ transplantation. The CDR3 length is 15 residues. CDR1 is SGHNT, CDR2 YYREEE, per germline (reference sequence). The junction had 8 bases not matched to a gene; V was cut back by 4 bases and J by 6 bases. Details on this clone: What it binds is unknown.

Sequencing was performed with immunoSEQ multiplex PCR; in TCRdb, only in-frame clones are kept and a portion is missing. Found here are over 45,000 clones, 94% of them singletons; the top ten hold about 3.1%. Study results and caveats: In nonresponders, reduced coverage from low CD8+ yield may limit detected expansions.

The source is a human patient who had received a solid organ transplant and had CMV disease. V and J are TRBV5-4 and TRBJ2-1, with 9 nucleotides matching TRBD2. This specimen was CD8+ T cells from blood, taken before autologous CMV-specific T cell therapy. This CDR3 reads CASSPLAGEGNEQFF. CDR3 bases: TGTGCCAGCAGCCCGTTAGCGGGAGAGGGCAATGAGCAGTTCTTC.